The rows below give T cell receptor beta chains drawn from one sample of a study of PD-1 blockade in classical Hodgkin lymphoma. Profiling relied on immunoSEQ multiplex PCR, and the TCRdb table lists in-frame clones only, not all of them. The sample records about 16,000 clones, 83% being singletons. The sequenced sample was peripheral blood mononuclear cells (PBMCs), obtained before the fourth cycle of nivolumab. The receptors originated from a human donor with classical Hodgkin lymphoma. The CDR3 runs from the conserved cysteine through the conserved F or W. Each record gives: clone size, D gene, J gene, V gene, CDR3 protein, CDR3 DNA. The D gene is left open where the match is weak. Size is omitted from some rows. Given values are once, few, many or a class for expanded clones.

size: -; D: TRBD2; J: TRBJ2-3; V: TRBV5-1; CDR3: CASSLGAGGSDTQYF; DNA: TGCGCCAGCAGCTTAGGAGCGGGGGGTTCGGATACGCAGTATTTT
size: -; D: TRBD1; J: TRBJ1-6; V: TRBV30; CDR3: CAWVDRFNSPLHF; DNA: TGTGCCTGGGTGGACAGGTTCAATTCACCCCTCCACTTT
size: -; D: TRBD1; J: TRBJ1-1; V: TRBV7-8; CDR3: CASSLVGMAGGTEAFF; DNA: TGTGCCAGCAGCTTAGTTGGGATGGCAGGGGGCACTGAAGCTTTCTTT
size: -; D: -; J: TRBJ1-2; V: TRBV7-9; CDR3: CASSLDQATYGYTF; DNA: TGTGCCAGCAGCTTAGATCAAGCCACCTATGGCTACACCTTC
size: -; D: -; J: TRBJ2-7; V: TRBV28; CDR3: CASSGSGGSSYEQYF; DNA: TGTGCCAGCAGTGGGTCAGGGGGGAGCTCCTACGAGCAGTACTTC
size: -; D: -; J: TRBJ2-6; V: TRBV5-1; CDR3: CASSLPGPSGANVLTF; DNA: TGCGCCAGCAGCTTGCCAGGACCCTCTGGGGCCAACGTCCTGACTTTC
size: -; D: TRBD1; J: TRBJ2-7; V: TRBV27; CDR3: CASSTNRDRSYEQYF; DNA: TGTGCCAGCAGTACAAACCGGGACAGGTCCTACGAGCAGTACTTC
size: -; D: TRBD1; J: TRBJ1-1; V: TRBV6-5; CDR3: CASSYSGQGWTEAFF; DNA: TGTGCCAGCAGTTACTCGGGACAGGGGTGGACTGAAGCTTTCTTT
size: -; D: -; J: TRBJ2-5; V: TRBV6-1; CDR3: CASGGAGAETQYF; DNA: TGTGCCAGCGGGGGAGCCGGGGCAGAGACCCAGTACTTC
size: once; D: TRBD1; J: TRBJ2-3; V: TRBV9; CDR3: CASSVGTGNTDTQYF; DNA: TGTGCCAGCAGCGTAGGGACAGGAAACACAGATACGCAGTATTTT
size: -; D: -; J: TRBJ1-4; V: TRBV7-9; CDR3: CASSLMDVRNEKLFF; DNA: TGTGCCAGCAGCTTAATGGACGTTCGAAATGAAAAACTGTTTTTT
size: -; D: TRBD1; J: TRBJ1-2; V: TRBV23-1; CDR3: CASSPDRGQGYTF; DNA: TGCGCCAGCAGTCCGGACAGGGGGCAAGGCTACACCTTC
size: -; D: -; J: TRBJ2-3; V: TRBV7-9; CDR3: CASSLYRDTQYF; DNA: TGTGCCAGCAGCTTATACCGAGATACGCAGTATTTT
size: -; D: TRBD1; J: TRBJ2-7; V: TRBV6-6; CDR3: CASSYGQGAGEQYF; DNA: TGTGCCAGCAGTTACGGACAGGGGGCCGGTGAGCAGTACTTC
size: few; D: -; J: TRBJ2-7; V: TRBV7-9; CDR3: CASSLKGSEQYF; DNA: TGTGCCAGCAGCCTAAAGGGCAGCGAGCAGTACTTC
size: -; D: TRBD2; J: TRBJ2-3; V: TRBV7-8; CDR3: CASSFQTSGSTDTQYF; DNA: TGTGCCAGCAGCTTCCAGACTAGCGGCTCAACAGATACGCAGTATTTT
size: -; D: TRBD1; J: TRBJ2-2; V: TRBV10-1; CDR3: CASEPGQEVNTGELFF; DNA: TGCGCCAGTGAACCGGGACAGGAGGTTAACACCGGGGAGCTGTTTTTT
size: once; D: TRBD2; J: TRBJ2-3; V: TRBV4-3; CDR3: CASSHISGGAGVTQYF; DNA: TGCGCCAGCAGCCACATATCCGGGGGGGCCGGGGTTACGCAGTATTTT
size: -; D: TRBD2; J: TRBJ2-3; V: TRBV5-1; CDR3: CASGGTSGTDTQYF; DNA: TGCGCCAGCGGCGGGACTAGCGGCACAGATACGCAGTATTTT
size: -; D: -; J: TRBJ2-3; V: TRBV5-1; CDR3: CASSLIGSDTQYF; DNA: TGCGCCAGCAGCTTGATTGGGTCAGATACGCAGTATTTT
size: -; D: -; J: TRBJ2-1; V: TRBV5-1; CDR3: CASTSKTGQFYNEQFF; DNA: TGCGCCAGTACCAGCAAGACAGGACAGTTCTACAATGAGCAGTTCTTC
size: -; D: -; J: TRBJ2-7; V: TRBV5-1; CDR3: CASSLGTAPYEQYF; DNA: TGCGCCAGCAGCTTGGGGACAGCCCCCTACGAGCAGTACTTC
size: -; D: -; J: TRBJ1-4; V: TRBV6-6; CDR3: CASSYEVWGEVFF; DNA: TGTGCCAGCAGTTACGAGGTGTGGGGTGAAGTGTTTTTT
size: -; D: TRBD2; J: TRBJ2-2; V: TRBV5-1; CDR3: CASSATSGGLVGELFF; DNA: TGCGCCAGCAGCGCGACTAGCGGGGGCCTAGTGGGGGAGCTGTTTTTT
size: -; D: TRBD1; J: TRBJ1-2; V: TRBV7-9; CDR3: CASSLTRQGNLGYGYTF; DNA: TGTGCCAGCAGCTTAACGAGACAGGGGAATTTGGGCTATGGCTACACCTTC
size: -; D: TRBD2; J: TRBJ2-7; V: TRBV5-1; CDR3: CASSQLAGAAYEQYF; DNA: TGCGCCAGCAGCCAGCTAGCGGGGGCTGCCTACGAGCAGTACTTC
size: medium-sized; D: -; J: TRBJ1-5; V: TRBV19; CDR3: CASGKGSGSIGNQPQHF; DNA: TGTGCCAGCGGAAAAGGGAGTGGGTCTATTGGCAATCAGCCCCAGCATTTT
size: -; D: TRBD1; J: TRBJ1-4; V: TRBV7-9; CDR3: CASRGQANEKLFF; DNA: TGTGCCAGCAGGGGACAGGCTAATGAAAAACTGTTTTTT
size: -; D: TRBD1; J: TRBJ2-5; V: TRBV6-5; CDR3: CASRLQGPQETQYF; DNA: TGTGCCAGCAGACTACAGGGGCCCCAAGAGACCCAGTACTTC
size: -; D: TRBD1; J: TRBJ1-2; V: TRBV9; CDR3: CASSPRGQLATF; DNA: TGTGCCAGCAGCCCCCGGGGACAGCTGGCCACCTTC
size: -; D: TRBD1; J: TRBJ2-7; V: TRBV5-1; CDR3: CASSPILGQGVNEQYF; DNA: TGCGCCAGCAGCCCCATTTTGGGACAGGGGGTAAACGAGCAGTACTTC
size: -; D: TRBD2; J: TRBJ2-1; V: TRBV5-1; CDR3: CASSSTTGGYNEQFF; DNA: TGCGCCAGCAGTTCTACAACGGGGGGCTACAATGAGCAGTTCTTC
size: once; D: -; J: TRBJ2-2; V: TRBV21-1; CDR3: CASSRRTGSTGELFF; DNA: TGTGCCAGCAGCCGTCGAACTGGGTCCACCGGGGAGCTGTTTTTT
size: once; D: TRBD1; J: TRBJ1-1; V: TRBV5-1; CDR3: CASSSGQGATAEAFF; DNA: TGCGCCAGCAGCTCGGGACAGGGGGCGACTGCTGAAGCTTTCTTT
size: -; D: -; J: TRBJ2-5; V: TRBV5-1; CDR3: CASSFSGGETQYF; DNA: TGCGCCAGCAGCTTCTCCGGGGGTGAGACCCAGTACTTC
size: -; D: -; J: TRBJ1-2; V: TRBV7-8; CDR3: CASSLTDDIYGYTF; DNA: TGTGCCAGCAGCTTAACCGACGACATCTATGGCTACACCTTC
size: -; D: -; J: TRBJ1-1; V: TRBV5-5; CDR3: CASSLDSANTEAFF; DNA: TGTGCCAGCAGCTTGGACAGCGCGAACACTGAAGCTTTCTTT
size: -; D: -; J: TRBJ1-1; V: TRBV5-1; CDR3: CASSLGYGGPNTEAFF; DNA: TGCGCCAGCAGCTTGGGCTACGGGGGCCCGAACACTGAAGCTTTCTTT
size: -; D: -; J: TRBJ1-2; V: TRBV6-1; CDR3: CASSEGATYGYTF; DNA: TGTGCCAGCAGTGAAGGGGCAACCTATGGCTACACCTTC
size: -; D: TRBD2; J: TRBJ2-1; V: TRBV18; CDR3: CASSPPGLAGYNEQFF; DNA: TGTGCCAGCTCACCACCGGGACTAGCGGGCTACAATGAGCAGTTCTTC
size: -; D: TRBD2; J: TRBJ2-7; V: TRBV9; CDR3: CASSVGASGSYEQYF; DNA: TGTGCCAGCAGCGTAGGGGCTAGCGGATCCTACGAGCAGTACTTC
size: -; D: -; J: TRBJ2-3; V: TRBV4-3; CDR3: CASSQDLGTDTQYF; DNA: TGCGCCAGCAGCCAAGATCTCGGCACAGATACGCAGTATTTT
size: once; D: TRBD2; J: TRBJ2-5; V: TRBV11-1; CDR3: CASSFSVLAGGQETQYF; DNA: TGTGCCAGCAGCTTCAGCGTACTAGCGGGGGGGCAAGAGACCCAGTACTTC
size: -; D: TRBD2; J: TRBJ2-2; V: TRBV7-3; CDR3: CASSSQGLAKTGELFF; DNA: TGTGCCAGCAGCTCTCAGGGACTAGCGAAAACCGGGGAGCTGTTTTTT